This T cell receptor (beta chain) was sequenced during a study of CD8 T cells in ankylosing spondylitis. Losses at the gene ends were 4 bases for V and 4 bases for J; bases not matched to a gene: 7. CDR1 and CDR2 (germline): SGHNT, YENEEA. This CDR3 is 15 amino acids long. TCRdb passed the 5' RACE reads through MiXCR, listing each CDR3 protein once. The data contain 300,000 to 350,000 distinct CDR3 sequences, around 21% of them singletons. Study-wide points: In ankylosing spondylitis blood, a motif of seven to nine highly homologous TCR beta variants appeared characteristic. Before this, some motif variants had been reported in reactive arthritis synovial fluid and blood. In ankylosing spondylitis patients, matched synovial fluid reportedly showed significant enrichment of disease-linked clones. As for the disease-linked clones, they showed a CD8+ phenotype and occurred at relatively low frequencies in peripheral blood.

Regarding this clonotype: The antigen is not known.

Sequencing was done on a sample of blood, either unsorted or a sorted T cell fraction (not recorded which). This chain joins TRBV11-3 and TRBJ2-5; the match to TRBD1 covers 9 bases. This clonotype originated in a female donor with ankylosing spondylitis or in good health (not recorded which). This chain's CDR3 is CASSSGQGSLETQYF. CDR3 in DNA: TGTGCCAGCAGCTCCGGACAGGGGAGTCTAGAGACCCAGTACTTC.